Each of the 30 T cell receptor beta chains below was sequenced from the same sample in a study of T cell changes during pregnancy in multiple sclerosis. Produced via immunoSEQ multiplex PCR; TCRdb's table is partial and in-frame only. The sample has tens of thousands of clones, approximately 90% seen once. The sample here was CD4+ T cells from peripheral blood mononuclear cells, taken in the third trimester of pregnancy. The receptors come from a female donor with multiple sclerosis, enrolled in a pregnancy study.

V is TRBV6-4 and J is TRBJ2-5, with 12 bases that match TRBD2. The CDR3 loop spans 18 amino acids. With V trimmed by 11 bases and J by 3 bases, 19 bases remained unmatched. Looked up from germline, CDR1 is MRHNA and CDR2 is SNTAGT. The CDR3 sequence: CAEVPRTSGTDYEETQYF. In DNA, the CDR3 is TGTGCCGAGGTGCCTAGGACTAGCGGGACGGACTACGAAGAGACCCAGTACTTC.

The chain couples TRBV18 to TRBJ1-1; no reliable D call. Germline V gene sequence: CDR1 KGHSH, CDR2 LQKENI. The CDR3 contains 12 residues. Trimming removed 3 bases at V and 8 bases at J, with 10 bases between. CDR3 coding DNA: TGTGCCAGCTCACCGGTGGGCTCGGAAGCTTTCTTT. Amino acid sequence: CASSPVGSEAFF.

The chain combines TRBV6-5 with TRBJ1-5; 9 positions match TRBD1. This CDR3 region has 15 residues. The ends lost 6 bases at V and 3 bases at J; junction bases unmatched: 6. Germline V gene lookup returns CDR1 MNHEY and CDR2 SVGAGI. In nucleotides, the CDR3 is TGTGCCAGCAGCCGGGGGACAGGGAACAATCAGCCCCAGCATTTT. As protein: CASSRGTGNNQPQHF.

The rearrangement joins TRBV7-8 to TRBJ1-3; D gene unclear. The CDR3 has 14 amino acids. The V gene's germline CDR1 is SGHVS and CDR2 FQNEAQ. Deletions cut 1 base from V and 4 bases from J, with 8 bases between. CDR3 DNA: TGTGCCAGCAGCTTAGTTCCCCAAGGAAACACCATATATTTT. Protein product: CASSLVPQGNTIYF.

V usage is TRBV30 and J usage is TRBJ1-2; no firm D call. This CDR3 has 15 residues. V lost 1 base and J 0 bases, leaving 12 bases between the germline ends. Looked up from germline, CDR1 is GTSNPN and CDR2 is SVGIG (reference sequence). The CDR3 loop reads CAWSARQVTNYGYTF. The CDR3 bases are TGTGCCTGGAGTGCCCGACAAGTAACTAACTATGGCTACACCTTC.

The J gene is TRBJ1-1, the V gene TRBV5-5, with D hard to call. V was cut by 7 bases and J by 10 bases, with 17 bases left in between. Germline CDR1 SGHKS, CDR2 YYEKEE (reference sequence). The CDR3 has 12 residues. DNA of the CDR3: TGTGCCAGCCGGGGTTACGGGCTATCAGCTTTCTTT. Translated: CASRGYGLSAFF.

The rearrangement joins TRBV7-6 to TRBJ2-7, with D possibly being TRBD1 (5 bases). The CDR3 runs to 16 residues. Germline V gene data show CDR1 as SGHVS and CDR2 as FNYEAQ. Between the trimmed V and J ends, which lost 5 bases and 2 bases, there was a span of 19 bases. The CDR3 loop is CASSPFMGRGAYEQYF. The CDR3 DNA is TGTGCCAGCAGCCCCTTCATGGGGCGAGGAGCCTACGAGCAGTACTTC.

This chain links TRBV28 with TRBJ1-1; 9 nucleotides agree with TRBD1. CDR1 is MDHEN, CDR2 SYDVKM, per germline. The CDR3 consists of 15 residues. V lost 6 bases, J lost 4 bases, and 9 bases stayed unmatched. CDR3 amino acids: CASSRLQGAFTEAFF. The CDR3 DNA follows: TGTGCCAGCAGCCGCCTACAGGGGGCATTCACTGAAGCTTTCTTT.

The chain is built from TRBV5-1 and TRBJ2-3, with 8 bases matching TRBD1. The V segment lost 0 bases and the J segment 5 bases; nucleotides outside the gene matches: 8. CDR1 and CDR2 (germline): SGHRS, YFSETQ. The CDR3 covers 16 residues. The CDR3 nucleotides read TGCGCCAGCAGCTTGGCCGGGGGACAGGCGGGAGATACGCAGTATTTT. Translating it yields CASSLAGGQAGDTQYF. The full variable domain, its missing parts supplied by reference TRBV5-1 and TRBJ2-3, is KAGVTQTPRYLIKTRGQQVTLSCSPISGHRSVSWYQQTPGQGLQFLFEYFSETQRNKGNFPGRFSGRQFSNSRSEMNVSTLELGDSALYLCASSLAGGQAGDTQYFGPGTRLTVL.

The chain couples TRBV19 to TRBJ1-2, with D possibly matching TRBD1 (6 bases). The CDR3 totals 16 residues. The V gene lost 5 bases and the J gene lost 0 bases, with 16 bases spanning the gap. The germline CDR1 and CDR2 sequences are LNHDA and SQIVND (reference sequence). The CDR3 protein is CASSSDSDPANYGYTF. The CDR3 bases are TGTGCCAGTAGTTCGGACAGCGACCCTGCTAACTATGGCTACACCTTC.

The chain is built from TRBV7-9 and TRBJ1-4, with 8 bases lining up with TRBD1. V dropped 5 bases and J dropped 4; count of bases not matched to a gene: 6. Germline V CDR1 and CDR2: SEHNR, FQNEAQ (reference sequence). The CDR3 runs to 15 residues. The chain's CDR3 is CASSTPGQVNEKLFF. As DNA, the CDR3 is TGTGCCAGCAGCACCCCGGGACAGGTTAATGAAAAACTGTTTTTT.

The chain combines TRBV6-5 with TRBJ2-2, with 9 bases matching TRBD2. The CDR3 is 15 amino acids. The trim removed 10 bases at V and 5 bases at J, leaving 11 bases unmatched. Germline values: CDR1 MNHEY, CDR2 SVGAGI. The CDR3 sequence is CAIGSSGRITGELFF. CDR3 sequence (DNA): TGTGCCATCGGATCGAGCGGGAGGATTACCGGGGAGCTGTTTTTT.

CDR3 coding DNA: TGTGCCTGGAGTGTACGCGGCAGGAGGGTAAACTACGAGCAGTACTTC. Protein: CAWSVRGRRVNYEQYF. The chain employs TRBV30 and TRBJ2-7, with D possibly being TRBD2 (6 bases). The CDR3 runs to 16 residues. Germline V gene data show CDR1 as GTSNPN and CDR2 as SVGIG (reference sequence). V lost 0 bases and J 3 bases, leaving 18 bases between the germline ends.

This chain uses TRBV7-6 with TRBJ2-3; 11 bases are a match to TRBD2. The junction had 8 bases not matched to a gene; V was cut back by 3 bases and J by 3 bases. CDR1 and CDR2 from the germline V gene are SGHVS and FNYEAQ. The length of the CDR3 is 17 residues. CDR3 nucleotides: TGTGCCAGCAGCTTTGACGTAGCGGGAGGGCCGACAGATACGCAGTATTTT. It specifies CASSFDVAGGPTDTQYF.

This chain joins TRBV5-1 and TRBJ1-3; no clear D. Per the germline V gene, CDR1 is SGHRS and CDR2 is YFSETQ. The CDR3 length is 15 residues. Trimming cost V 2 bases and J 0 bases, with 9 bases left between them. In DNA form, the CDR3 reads TGCGCCAGCAGCTTTACGGAGAGCTCTGGAAACACCATATATTTT. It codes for CASSFTESSGNTIYF.

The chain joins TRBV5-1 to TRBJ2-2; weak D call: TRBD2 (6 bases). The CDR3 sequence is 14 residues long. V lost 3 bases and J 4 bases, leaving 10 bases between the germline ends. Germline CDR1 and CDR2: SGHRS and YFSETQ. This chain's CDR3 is CASSSGLFTGELFF. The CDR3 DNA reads TGCGCCAGCAGCTCGGGACTTTTCACCGGGGAGCTGTTTTTT.

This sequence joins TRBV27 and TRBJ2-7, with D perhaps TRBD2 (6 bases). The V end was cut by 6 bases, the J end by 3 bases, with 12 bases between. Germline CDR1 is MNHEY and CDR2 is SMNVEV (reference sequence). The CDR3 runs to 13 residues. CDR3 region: CASRFLGGYEQYF. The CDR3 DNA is TGTGCCAGCAGGTTTCTGGGGGGCTACGAGCAGTACTTC.

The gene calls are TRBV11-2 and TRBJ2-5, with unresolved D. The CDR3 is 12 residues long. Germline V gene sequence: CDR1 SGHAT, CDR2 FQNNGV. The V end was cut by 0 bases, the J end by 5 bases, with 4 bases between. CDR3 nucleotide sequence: TGTGCCAGCAGCTTAGACCTGGAGACCCAGTACTTC. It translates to CASSLDLETQYF.

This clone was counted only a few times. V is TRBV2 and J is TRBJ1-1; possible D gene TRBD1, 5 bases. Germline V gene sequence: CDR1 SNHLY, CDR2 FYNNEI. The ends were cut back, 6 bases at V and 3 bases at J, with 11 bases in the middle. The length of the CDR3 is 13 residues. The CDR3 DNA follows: TGTGCCAGCAGCGAGGAAGGGGACACTGAAGCTTTCTTT. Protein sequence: CASSEEGDTEAFF.

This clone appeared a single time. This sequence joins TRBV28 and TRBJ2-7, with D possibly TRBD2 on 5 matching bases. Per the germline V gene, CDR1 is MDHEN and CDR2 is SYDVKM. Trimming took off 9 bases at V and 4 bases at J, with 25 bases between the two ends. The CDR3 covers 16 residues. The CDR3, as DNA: TGTGCCAGTCTAGAAGCGTCTAGCAGACCGGTGTACGAGCAGTACTTC. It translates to CASLEASSRPVYEQYF.

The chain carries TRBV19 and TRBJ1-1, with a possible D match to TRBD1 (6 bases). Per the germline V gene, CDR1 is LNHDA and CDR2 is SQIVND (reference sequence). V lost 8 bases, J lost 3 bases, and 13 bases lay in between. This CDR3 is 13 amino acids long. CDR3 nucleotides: TGTGCCAGTTTTAACAGGGCCGACACTGAAGCTTTCTTT. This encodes CASFNRADTEAFF.

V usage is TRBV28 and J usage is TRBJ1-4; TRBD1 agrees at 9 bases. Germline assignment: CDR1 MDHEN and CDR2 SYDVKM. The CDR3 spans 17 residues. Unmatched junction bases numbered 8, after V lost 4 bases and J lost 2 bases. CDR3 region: CASSSMDRGATNEKLFF. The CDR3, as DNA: TGTGCCAGCAGTTCCATGGACAGGGGAGCCACTAATGAAAAACTGTTTTTT.

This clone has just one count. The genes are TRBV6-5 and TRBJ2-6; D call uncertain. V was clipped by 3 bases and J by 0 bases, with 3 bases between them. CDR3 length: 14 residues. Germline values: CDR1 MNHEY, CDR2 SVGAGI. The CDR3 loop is CASSYNSGANVLTF. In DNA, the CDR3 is TGTGCCAGCAGTTATAACTCTGGGGCCAACGTCCTGACTTTC.

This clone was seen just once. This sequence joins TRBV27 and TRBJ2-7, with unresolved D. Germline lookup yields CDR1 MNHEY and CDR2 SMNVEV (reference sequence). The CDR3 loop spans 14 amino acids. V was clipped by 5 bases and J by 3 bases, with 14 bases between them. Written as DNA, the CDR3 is TGTGCCAGCAGTCCCCTCCTTCTCTACTACGAGCAGTACTTC. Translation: CASSPLLLYYEQYF.

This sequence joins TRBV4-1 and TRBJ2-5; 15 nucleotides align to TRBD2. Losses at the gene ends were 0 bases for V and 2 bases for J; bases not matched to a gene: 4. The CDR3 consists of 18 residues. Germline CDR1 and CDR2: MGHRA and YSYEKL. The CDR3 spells CASSQDTGLAGGQETQYF. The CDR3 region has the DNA TGCGCCAGCAGCCAAGATACGGGACTAGCGGGAGGACAAGAGACCCAGTACTTC.

CDR3 sequence reads: CASSQLRPGTELTYEQYF. For the CDR3, the DNA is TGTGCCAGCAGCCAACTACGCCCCGGGACAGAACTAACCTACGAGCAGTACTTC. The chain recombines TRBV5-6 with TRBJ2-7, with 7 nucleotides matching TRBD1. J was trimmed by 2 bases and V by 4 bases; bases with no gene match: 18. Germline V lookup: CDR1 SGHDT, CDR2 YYEEEE. The CDR3 loop spans 18 amino acids.

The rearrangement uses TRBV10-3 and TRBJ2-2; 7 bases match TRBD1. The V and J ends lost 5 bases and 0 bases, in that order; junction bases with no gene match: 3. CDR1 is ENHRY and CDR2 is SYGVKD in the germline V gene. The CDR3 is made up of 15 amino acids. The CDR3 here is CAISWDSPNTGELFF. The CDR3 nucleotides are TGTGCCATCAGTTGGGACAGCCCGAACACCGGGGAGCTGTTTTTT.

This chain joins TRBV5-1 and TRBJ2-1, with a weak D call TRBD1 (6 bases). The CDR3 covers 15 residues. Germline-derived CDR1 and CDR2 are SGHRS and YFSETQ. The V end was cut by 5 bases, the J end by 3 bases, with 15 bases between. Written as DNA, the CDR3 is TGCGCCAGCAGACCCCAGGGACATGACTACAATGAGCAGTTCTTC. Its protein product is CASRPQGHDYNEQFF.

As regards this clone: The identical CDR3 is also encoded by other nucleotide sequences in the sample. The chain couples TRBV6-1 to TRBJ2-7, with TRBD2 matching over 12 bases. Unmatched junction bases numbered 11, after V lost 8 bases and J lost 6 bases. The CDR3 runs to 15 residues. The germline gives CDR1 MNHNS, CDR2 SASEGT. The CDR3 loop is CASLHTSGRLGEQYF. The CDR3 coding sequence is TGTGCCAGCTTACATACTAGCGGGAGGTTAGGCGAGCAGTACTTC.

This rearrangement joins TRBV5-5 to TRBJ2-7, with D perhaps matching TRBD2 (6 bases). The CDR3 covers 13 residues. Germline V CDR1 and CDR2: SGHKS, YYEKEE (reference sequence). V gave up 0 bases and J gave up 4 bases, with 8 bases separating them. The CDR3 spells CASSLEGRYEQYF. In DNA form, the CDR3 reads TGTGCCAGCAGCTTGGAGGGGAGGTACGAGCAGTACTTC. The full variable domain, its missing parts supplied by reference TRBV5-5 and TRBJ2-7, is DAGVTQSPTHLIKTRGQQVTLRCSPISGHKSVSWYQQVLGQGPQFIFQYYEKEERGRGNFPDRFSARQFPNYSSELNVNALLLGDSALYLCASSLEGRYEQYFGPGTRLTVT.